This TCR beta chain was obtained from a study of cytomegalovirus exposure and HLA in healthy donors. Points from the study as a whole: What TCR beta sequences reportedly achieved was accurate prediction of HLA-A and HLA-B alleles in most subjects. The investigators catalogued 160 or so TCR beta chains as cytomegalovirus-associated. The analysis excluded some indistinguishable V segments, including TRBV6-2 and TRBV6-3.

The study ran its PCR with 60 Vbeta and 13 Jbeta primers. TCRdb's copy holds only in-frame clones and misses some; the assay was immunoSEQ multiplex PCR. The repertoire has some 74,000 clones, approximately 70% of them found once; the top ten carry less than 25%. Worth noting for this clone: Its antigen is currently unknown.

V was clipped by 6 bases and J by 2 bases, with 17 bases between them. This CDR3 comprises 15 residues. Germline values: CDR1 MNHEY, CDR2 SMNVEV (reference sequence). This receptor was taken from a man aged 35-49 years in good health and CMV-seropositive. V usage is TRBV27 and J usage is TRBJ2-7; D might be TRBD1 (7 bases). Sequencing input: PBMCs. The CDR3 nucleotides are TGTGCCAGCAGCCAGAGGGGCAGGGGGGCCTACGAGCAGTACTTC. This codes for CASSQRGRGAYEQYF.